This TCR beta chain came from a study of blood T cell repertoires in COVID-19. The participants were between about 18 and 90 years old and came from roughly 24 US areas. Only in-frame clones appear in the TCRdb table, and some are missing; sequencing was by immunoSEQ multiplex PCR. The top ten hold about 1% of the sample, which has 300,000 to 400,000 clones, 80% to 90% seen once. The CDR3 spans 15 residues. The germline V and J ends were trimmed by 7 bases and 0 bases, with 16 bases remaining between them. Germline V lookup: CDR1 MDHEN, CDR2 SYDVKM. The sequence was collected from a man aged 18 to 29 who had recovered from COVID-19. The V call is TRBV28, the J call TRBJ2-7; tentatively, D is TRBD2 (6 bases). Sequences were obtained from PBMCs or T cells enriched from blood (not recorded which). The CDR3 reads CASTIPGGSSYEQYF. For the CDR3, the DNA is TGTGCCAGCACTATACCAGGAGGGAGCTCCTACGAGCAGTACTTC.